The entry below describes one T cell receptor (beta chain). Per germline, CDR1 LNHDA and CDR2 SQIVND (reference sequence). This CDR3 has 12 residues. Between the trimmed V and J ends, which lost 6 bases and 16 bases, there was a span of 18 bases. Method: immunoSEQ multiplex PCR; TCRdb's copy keeps in-frame clones and lacks some. This sample has roughly 300,000 clones, with 86% found just once. This entry is derived from a study of blood T cell repertoires in COVID-19. About the study: The origin of the acute and convalescent COVID-19 samples was the United States, Italy and Spain.

The clonotype originates from a woman aged 45 to 65 with acute or convalescent COVID-19. Sequenced: peripheral blood. The V gene is TRBV19, the J gene TRBJ1-4; possible D gene TRBD1, 6 bases. The CDR3 is CASSTPGGITFF. CDR3 sequence (DNA): TGTGCCAGTAGCACGCCGGGGGGCATTACGTTTTTT.